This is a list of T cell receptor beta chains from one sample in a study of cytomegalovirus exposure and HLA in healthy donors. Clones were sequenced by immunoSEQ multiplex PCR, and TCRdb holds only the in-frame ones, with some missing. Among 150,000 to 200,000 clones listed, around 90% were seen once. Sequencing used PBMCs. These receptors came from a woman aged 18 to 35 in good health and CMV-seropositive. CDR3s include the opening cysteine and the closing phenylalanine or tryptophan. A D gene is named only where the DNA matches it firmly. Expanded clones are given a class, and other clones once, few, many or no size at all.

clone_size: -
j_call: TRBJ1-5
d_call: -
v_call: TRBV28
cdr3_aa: CASSLAGTNNQPQHF
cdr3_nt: TGTGCCAGCAGCTTGGCCGGGACAAACAATCAGCCCCAGCATTTT

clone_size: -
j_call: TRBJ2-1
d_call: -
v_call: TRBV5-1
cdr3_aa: CASSLVVFGEQFF
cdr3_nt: TGCGCCAGCAGCTTGGTGGTCTTCGGGGAGCAGTTCTTC

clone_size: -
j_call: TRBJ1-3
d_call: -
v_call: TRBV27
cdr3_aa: CASSAVGAGNTIYF
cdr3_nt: TGTGCCAGCAGTGCCGTGGGCGCTGGAAACACCATATATTTT

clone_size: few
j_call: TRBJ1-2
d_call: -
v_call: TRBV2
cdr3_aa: CASRRQGYTF
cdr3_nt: TGTGCCAGCCGGAGGCAGGGCTACACCTTC

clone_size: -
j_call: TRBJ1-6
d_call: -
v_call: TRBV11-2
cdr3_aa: CASSLATGNSPLHF
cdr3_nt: TGTGCCAGCAGCTTAGCCACAGGGAATTCACCCCTCCACTTT

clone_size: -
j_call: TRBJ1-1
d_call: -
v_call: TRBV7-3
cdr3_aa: CASSSTVRAEAFF
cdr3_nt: TGTGCCAGCAGCTCGACGGTGAGGGCTGAAGCTTTCTTT

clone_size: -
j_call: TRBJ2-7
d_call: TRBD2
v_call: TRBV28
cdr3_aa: CASSTSGRAYEQYF
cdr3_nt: TGTGCCAGCAGTACTAGCGGGAGGGCCTACGAGCAGTACTTC

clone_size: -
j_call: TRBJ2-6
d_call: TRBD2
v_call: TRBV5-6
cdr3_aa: CASSPERGRGANVLTF
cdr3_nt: TGTGCCAGCAGCCCCGAGCGGGGTAGGGGGGCCAACGTCCTGACTTTC

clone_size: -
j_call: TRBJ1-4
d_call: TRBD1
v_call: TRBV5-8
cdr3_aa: CASSSQGAVNEKLFF
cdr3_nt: TGTGCCAGCAGCTCCCAGGGGGCGGTTAATGAAAAACTGTTTTTT

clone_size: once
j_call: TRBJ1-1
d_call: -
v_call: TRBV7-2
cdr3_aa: CASSSGGAYGFALF
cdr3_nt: TGTGCCAGCAGCTCGGGTGGGGCCTACGGATTTGCCCTCTTT

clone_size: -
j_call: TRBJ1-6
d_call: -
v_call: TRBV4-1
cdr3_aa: CASSQVPSGGASNSPLHF
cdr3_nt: TGCGCCAGCAGCCAAGTTCCTTCGGGGGGGGCATCGAATTCACCCCTCCACTTT

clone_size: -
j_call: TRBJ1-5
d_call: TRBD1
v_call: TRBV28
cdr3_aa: CASSLGTGNQPQHF
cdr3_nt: TGTGCCAGCAGTTTAGGGACAGGGAATCAGCCCCAGCATTTT

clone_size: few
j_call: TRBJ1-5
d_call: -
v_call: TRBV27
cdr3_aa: CASASGRIEPQHF
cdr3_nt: TGTGCCAGCGCCTCGGGAAGGATCGAGCCCCAGCATTTT

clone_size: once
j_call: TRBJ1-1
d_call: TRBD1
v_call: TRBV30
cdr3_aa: CAWSPGQGLKGEAFF
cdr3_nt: TGTGCCTGGAGTCCGGGACAGGGGCTAAAGGGGGAAGCTTTCTTT

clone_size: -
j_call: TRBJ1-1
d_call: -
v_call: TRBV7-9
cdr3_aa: CASSLLSGDTEAFF
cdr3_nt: TGTGCCAGCAGCTTACTATCGGGAGACACTGAAGCTTTCTTT

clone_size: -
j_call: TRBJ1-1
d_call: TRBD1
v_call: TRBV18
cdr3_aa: CASSPRPTGAGTEAFF
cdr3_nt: TGTGCCAGCTCACCACGACCGACAGGGGCGGGCACTGAAGCTTTCTTT

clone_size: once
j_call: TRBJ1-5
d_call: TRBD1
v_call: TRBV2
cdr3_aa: CASSPDRPNQPQHF
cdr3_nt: TGTGCCAGCAGTCCGGACAGGCCAAATCAGCCCCAGCATTTT

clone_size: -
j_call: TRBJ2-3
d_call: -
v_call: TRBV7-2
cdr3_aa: CATRLVLADTQYF
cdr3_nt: TGTGCCACTCGACTCGTGTTGGCAGATACGCAGTATTTT

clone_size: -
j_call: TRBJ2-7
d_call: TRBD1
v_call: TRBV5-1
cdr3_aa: CASSLGVGTGTYEQYF
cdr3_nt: TGCGCCAGCAGCTTGGGGGTCGGGACAGGAACCTACGAGCAGTACTTC

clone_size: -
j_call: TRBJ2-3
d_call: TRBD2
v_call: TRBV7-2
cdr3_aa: CASSYLAGGPVDTQYF
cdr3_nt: TGTGCCAGCAGCTACCTAGCGGGAGGGCCTGTAGATACGCAGTATTTT

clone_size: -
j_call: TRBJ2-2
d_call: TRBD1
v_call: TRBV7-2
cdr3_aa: CASSSRTGGSGELFF
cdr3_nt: TGTGCCAGCAGCTCCAGGACAGGGGGGAGCGGGGAGCTGTTTTTT

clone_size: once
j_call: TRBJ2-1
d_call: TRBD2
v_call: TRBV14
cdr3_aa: CASSHTSGVPYSYNEQFF
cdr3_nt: TGTGCCAGCAGCCACACTAGCGGGGTCCCTTACTCCTACAATGAGCAGTTCTTC

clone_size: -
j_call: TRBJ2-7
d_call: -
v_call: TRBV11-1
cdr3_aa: CASSPEGTSSYEQYF
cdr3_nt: TGTGCCAGCAGCCCCGAAGGGACAAGCTCCTACGAGCAGTACTTC

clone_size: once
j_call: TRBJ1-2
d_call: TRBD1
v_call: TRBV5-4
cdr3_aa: CASSLDRGLKGYTF
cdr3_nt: TGTGCCAGCAGCTTAGACAGGGGGCTAAAGGGCTACACCTTC

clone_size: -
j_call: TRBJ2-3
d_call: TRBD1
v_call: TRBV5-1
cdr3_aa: CASSGGQPVTDTQYF
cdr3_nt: TGCGCCAGCAGCGGGGGACAGCCAGTCACAGATACGCAGTATTTT

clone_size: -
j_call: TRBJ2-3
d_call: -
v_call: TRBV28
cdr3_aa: CASSLDFGVLSTDTQYF
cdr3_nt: TGTGCCAGCAGTTTAGATTTCGGGGTCTTAAGCACAGATACGCAGTATTTT

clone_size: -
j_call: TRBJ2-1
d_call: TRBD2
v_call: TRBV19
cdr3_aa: CASSNSAGADEQFF
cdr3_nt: TGTGCCAGTAGTAATTCGGCGGGAGCCGATGAGCAGTTCTTC

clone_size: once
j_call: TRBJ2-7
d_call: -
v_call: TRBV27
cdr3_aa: CASSPTTFGEQYF
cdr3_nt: TGTGCCAGCAGTCCGACTACTTTCGGGGAGCAGTACTTC

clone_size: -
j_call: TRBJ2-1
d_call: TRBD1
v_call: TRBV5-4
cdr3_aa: CASSLQGIRYNEQFF
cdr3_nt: TGTGCCAGCAGCCTACAGGGGATTAGGTACAATGAGCAGTTCTTC

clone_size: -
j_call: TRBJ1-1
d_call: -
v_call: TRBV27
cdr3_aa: CASSPGAGEEAFF
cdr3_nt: TGTGCCAGCAGTCCGGGGGCGGGGGAAGAAGCTTTCTTT

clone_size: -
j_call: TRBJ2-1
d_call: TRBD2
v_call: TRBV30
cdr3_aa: CAWSASGGPWAGNDEQFF
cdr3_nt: TGTGCCTGGAGTGCTAGCGGGGGACCCTGGGCGGGTAACGATGAGCAGTTCTTC

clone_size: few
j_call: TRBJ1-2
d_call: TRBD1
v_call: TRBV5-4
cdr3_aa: CASSRVTGGYYGYTF
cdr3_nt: TGTGCCAGCAGCAGAGTGACAGGGGGGTACTATGGCTACACCTTC

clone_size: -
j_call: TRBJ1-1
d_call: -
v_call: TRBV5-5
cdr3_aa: CASSALQGARNTEAFF
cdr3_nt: TGTGCCAGCAGCGCACTACAGGGCGCGAGGAACACTGAAGCTTTCTTT